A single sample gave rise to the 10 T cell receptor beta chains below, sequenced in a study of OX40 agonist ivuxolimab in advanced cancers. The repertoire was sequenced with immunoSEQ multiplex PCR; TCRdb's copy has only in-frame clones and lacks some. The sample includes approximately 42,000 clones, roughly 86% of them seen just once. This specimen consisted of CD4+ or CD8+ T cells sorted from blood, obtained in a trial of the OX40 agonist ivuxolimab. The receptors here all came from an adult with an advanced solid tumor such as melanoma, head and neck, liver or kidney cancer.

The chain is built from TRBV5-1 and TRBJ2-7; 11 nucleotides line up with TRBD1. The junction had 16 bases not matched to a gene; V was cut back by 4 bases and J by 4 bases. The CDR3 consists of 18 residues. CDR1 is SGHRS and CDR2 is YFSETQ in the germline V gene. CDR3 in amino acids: CASSQGTGGPLPSYEQYF. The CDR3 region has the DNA TGCGCCAGCAGCCAGGGGACAGGGGGGCCGTTACCCTCATACGAGCAGTACTTC.

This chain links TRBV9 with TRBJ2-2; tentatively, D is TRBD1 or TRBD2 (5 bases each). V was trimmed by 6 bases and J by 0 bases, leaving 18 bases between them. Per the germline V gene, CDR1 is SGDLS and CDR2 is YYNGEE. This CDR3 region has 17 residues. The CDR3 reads CASNLPRGEANTGELFF. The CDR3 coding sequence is TGTGCCAGCAACCTCCCCCGGGGCGAAGCGAACACCGGGGAGCTGTTTTTT.

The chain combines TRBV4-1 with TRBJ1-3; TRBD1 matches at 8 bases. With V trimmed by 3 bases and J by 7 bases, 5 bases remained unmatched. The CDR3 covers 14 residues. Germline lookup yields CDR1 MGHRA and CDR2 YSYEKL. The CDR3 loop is CASSHLQGDNTIYF. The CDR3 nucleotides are TGCGCCAGCAGCCATTTACAGGGGGACAACACCATATATTTT.

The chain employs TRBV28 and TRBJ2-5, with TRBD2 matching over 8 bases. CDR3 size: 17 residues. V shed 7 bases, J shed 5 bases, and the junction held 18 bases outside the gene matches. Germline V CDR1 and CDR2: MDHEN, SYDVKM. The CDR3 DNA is TGTGCCAGCAAAGTTTATGGGACTAGTGAAGATCAGGAGACCCAGTACTTC. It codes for CASKVYGTSEDQETQYF.

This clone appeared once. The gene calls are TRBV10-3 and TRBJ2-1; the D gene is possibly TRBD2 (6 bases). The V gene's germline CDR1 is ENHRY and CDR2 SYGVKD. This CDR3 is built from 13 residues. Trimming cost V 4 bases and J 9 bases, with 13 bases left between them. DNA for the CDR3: TGTGCCATCAGTGGGGAGGTGCAGGTTGAGCAGTTCTTC. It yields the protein CAISGEVQVEQFF.

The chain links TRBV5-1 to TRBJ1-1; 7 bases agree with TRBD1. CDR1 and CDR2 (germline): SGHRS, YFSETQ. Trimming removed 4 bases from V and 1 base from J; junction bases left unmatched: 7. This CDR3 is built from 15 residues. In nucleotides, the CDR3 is TGCGCCAGCAGCCTAAACAGGGGTGGGAACACTGAAGCTTTCTTT. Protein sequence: CASSLNRGGNTEAFF.

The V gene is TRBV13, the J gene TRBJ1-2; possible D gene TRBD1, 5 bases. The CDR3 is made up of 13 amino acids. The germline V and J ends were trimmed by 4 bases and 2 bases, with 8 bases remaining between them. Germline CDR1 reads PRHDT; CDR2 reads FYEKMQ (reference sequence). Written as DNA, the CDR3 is TGTGCCAGCAGCTCCGGGGGGAACTATGGCTACACCTTC. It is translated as CASSSGGNYGYTF.

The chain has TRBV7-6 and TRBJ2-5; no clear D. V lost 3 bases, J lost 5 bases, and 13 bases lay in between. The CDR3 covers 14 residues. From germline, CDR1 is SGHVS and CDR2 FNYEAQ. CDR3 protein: CASSLEASLETQYF. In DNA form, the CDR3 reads TGTGCCAGCAGCTTGGAAGCCTCGTTGGAGACCCAGTACTTC.

The CDR3 sequence is CGLAVNIQYF. Here the CDR3 DNA reads TGTGGTTTGGCAGTAAACATTCAGTACTTC. V gene TRBV30 combines with J gene TRBJ2-4; no reliable D call. The CDR3 is 10 residues long. CDR1 is GTSNPN, CDR2 SVGIG, per germline (reference sequence).

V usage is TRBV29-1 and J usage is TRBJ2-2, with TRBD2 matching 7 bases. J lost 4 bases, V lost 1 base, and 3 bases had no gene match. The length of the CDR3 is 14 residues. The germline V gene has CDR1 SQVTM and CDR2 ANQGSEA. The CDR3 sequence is CSVEGGEGTGELFF. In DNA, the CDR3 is TGCAGCGTTGAAGGAGGGGAGGGCACCGGGGAGCTGTTTTTT.